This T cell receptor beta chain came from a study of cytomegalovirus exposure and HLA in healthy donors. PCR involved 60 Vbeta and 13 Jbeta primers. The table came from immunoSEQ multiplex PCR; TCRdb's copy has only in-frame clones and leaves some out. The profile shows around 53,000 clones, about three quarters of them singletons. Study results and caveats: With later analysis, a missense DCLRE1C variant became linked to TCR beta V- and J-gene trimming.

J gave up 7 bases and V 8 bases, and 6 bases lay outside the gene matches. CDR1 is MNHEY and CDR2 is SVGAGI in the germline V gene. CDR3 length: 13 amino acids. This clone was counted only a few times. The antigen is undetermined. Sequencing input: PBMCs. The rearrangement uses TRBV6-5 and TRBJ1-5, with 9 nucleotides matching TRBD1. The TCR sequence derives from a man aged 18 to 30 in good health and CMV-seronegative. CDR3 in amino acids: CASGTGGGQPQHF. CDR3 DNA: TGTGCCAGCGGCACAGGGGGCGGCCAGCCCCAGCATTTT.